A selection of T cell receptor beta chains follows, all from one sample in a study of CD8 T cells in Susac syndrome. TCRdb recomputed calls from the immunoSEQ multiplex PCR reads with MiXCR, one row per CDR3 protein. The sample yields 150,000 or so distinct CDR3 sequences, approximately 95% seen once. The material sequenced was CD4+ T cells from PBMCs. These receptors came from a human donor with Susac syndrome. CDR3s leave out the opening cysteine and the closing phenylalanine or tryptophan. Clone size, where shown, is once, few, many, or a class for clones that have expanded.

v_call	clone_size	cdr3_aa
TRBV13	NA	ASSSGTRKNIQY
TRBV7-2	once	ASTVSGGETQY
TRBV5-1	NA	ASSSGTATGELF
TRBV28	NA	ATHYSGGSSYNSPLH
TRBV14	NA	ASSPGVTNEQF
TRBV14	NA	ASSQLEDSTDTQY
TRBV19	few	ASSPVYEQY
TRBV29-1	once	SVENRSYTEAF
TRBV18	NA	ASSPLPGQGYEAF
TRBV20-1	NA	SAGSSEKLF
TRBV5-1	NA	ASSLVPSSANQETQY
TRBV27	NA	ASSLFPANYGYT